Presented here are 23 T cell receptor beta chains from one specimen sequenced in a study of blood T cell repertoires in COVID-19. TCRdb keeps only in-frame clones here, not all; method: immunoSEQ multiplex PCR. The sample gives 90,000 or so clones, more than 70% of which show up once; approximately 14% is in the top ten. Sequences were obtained from peripheral blood. The receptor set was obtained from a woman over 75 with acute or convalescent COVID-19.

The chain combines TRBV7-9 with TRBJ2-7; 8 nucleotides align to TRBD1. The length of the CDR3 is 15 residues. After removal of 1 base from V and 7 bases from J, the junction contained 9 bases not matched to a gene. In germline, CDR1 is SEHNR, CDR2 FQNEAQ (reference sequence). The CDR3 loop reads CASSLEGQARREQYF. DNA of the CDR3: TGTGCCAGCAGCTTAGAGGGACAGGCCCGTAGGGAGCAGTACTTC.

The chain has TRBV23-1 and TRBJ1-2, with D hard to call. TRBV23-1 is assigned to the ORF class and has an uncertain function. The CDR3 has 14 amino acids. V was pared by 0 bases and J by 5 bases, with 10 bases between. CDR3 protein: CASSQSRRPYGYTF. Written as DNA, the CDR3 is TGCGCCAGCAGTCAATCGCGGCGGCCTTATGGCTACACCTTC.

A single count supports this clone. An end of the junction differs from the germline gene, which may be a read error. This CDR3 reads CARSGGGQGVEQFF. Here the CDR3 DNA reads TGCGCCCGCAGCGGCGGGGGGCAAGGGGTTGAGCAGTTCTTC. The V call is TRBV5-1, the J call TRBJ2-1; 8 bases map to TRBD2. This CDR3 has 14 amino acids. CDR1 and CDR2 (germline): SGHRS, YFSETQ.

This clone was detected only once. The chain has TRBV13 and TRBJ1-1, with 7 bases identical to TRBD1. The V and J ends lost 3 bases and 1 base, in that order; junction bases with no gene match: 5. Germline CDR1 and CDR2: PRHDT and FYEKMQ (reference sequence). The CDR3 has 15 residues. CDR3 loop: CASSFAGGWNTEAFF. CDR3 nucleotides: TGTGCCAGCAGCTTCGCAGGGGGATGGAACACTGAAGCTTTCTTT.

The V gene is TRBV6-5, the J gene TRBJ1-2; maybe TRBD1 (6 bases). CDR1 is MNHEY and CDR2 is SVGAGI in the germline V gene. Deletions cut 7 bases from V and 1 base from J, with 13 bases between. The CDR3 length is 14 residues. This CDR3 is CASKTGIFNYGYTF. The DNA for the CDR3 is TGTGCCAGCAAAACAGGGATTTTTAACTATGGCTACACCTTC.

The rearrangement joins TRBV18 to TRBJ1-2; 9 bases map to TRBD1. CDR3 length: 19 residues. The germline CDR1 and CDR2 sequences are KGHSH and LQKENI. V lost 3 bases to trimming and J lost 1 base; unmatched junction nucleotides: 15. CDR3 region: CASSPGYPRTGDHNYGYTF. Written as DNA, the CDR3 is TGTGCCAGCTCACCGGGTTACCCAAGGACAGGGGACCATAACTATGGCTACACCTTC.

This clone was detected only once. The chain has TRBV14 and TRBJ2-1; D is unresolved. The germline V and J ends were trimmed by 4 bases and 4 bases, with 8 bases remaining between them. The germline CDR1 and CDR2 sequences are SGHDN and FVKESK. The CDR3 spans 13 residues. The chain's CDR3 is CASSLNLYNEQFF. CDR3 DNA: TGTGCCAGCAGCCTCAACCTATACAATGAGCAGTTCTTC.

This chain joins TRBV9 and TRBJ1-6; maybe TRBD1 (5 bases). The length of the CDR3 is 16 residues. CDR1 SGDLS and CDR2 YYNGEE come from the germline V gene. V lost 4 bases, J lost 9 bases, and 20 bases lay in between. CDR3 loop: CASSLGWGGAGSPLHF. CDR3 bases: TGTGCCAGCAGCCTGGGTTGGGGAGGGGCGGGTTCACCCCTCCACTTT.

At least ten counts were recorded for this clone. This chain joins TRBV3-1 (or the pseudogene TRBV3-2) and TRBJ1-3; TRBD1 is a possible D gene (5 bases). The CDR3 sequence is 18 residues long. The germline gives CDR1 LGHDT, CDR2 YNNKEL (reference sequence). V lost 0 bases, J lost 3 bases, and 18 bases lay in between. Written as DNA, the CDR3 is TGTGCCAGCAGCCAAGATACCCAGGGTACCTTTGGTGGAAACACCATATATTTT. This translates into CASSQDTQGTFGGNTIYF.

This chain joins TRBV11-3 and TRBJ2-3; 9 positions agree with TRBD2. Trimming cost V 6 bases and J 6 bases; bases outside gene matches: 10. This CDR3 comprises 15 residues. Germline V gene sequence: CDR1 SGHNT, CDR2 YENEEA. The DNA of the CDR3 is TGTGCCAGCAGGGGCGCGACTAGCGGAGCGGATACGCAGTATTTT. This translates into CASRGATSGADTQYF. Based on the CDR3 plus reference TRBV11-3 and TRBJ2-3, the full variable domain is EAGVVQSPRYKIIEKKQPVAFWCNPISGHNTLYWYLQNLGQGPELLIRYENEEAVDDSQLPKDRFSAERLKGVDSTLKIQPAELGDSAVYLCASRGATSGADTQYFGPGTRLTVL.

The V and J genes are TRBV19 and TRBJ1-5, with no clear D. The CDR3 runs to 15 residues. The germline V gene encodes CDR1 LNHDA and CDR2 SQIVND (reference sequence). The germline V and J ends were trimmed by 8 bases and 6 bases, with 20 bases remaining between them. CDR3 residues: CASGGGWERIQPQHF. CDR3 nucleotide sequence: TGTGCCAGTGGAGGCGGCTGGGAACGTATTCAGCCCCAGCATTTT.

The table lists this clone with many counts. The chain is built from TRBV25-1 and TRBJ2-7, with 10 bases fitting TRBD1. Germline CDR1 MGHDK, CDR2 SYGVNS. This CDR3 has 14 residues. V was pared by 5 bases and J by 5 bases, with 6 bases of the junction left unmatched. As DNA, the CDR3 is TGTGCCAGCAGTAGCCGGGACAGGGGTGACGAGCAGTACTTC. Its protein product is CASSSRDRGDEQYF.

In its sample, this clone was seen many times. The chain employs TRBV4-3 and TRBJ2-7; D is perhaps TRBD1 (5 bases). Trimming stripped 3 bases from V and 7 bases from J, with 19 bases between. The CDR3 extends over 15 amino acids. Per germline, CDR1 LGHNA and CDR2 YSLEER. CDR3 residues: CASSQSWGSLGEQYF. CDR3 bases: TGCGCCAGCAGCCAGTCCTGGGGCTCACTGGGGGAGCAGTACTTC.

This rearrangement joins TRBV5-1 to TRBJ1-1; perhaps TRBD1 as D (6 bases). V was shortened by 4 bases and J by 3 bases, with 10 bases between the two germline ends. Germline assignment: CDR1 SGHRS and CDR2 YFSETQ. The CDR3 covers 13 residues. The CDR3 DNA reads as TGCGCCAGCAGCAGAGCAGGGGACACTGAAGCTTTCTTT. Protein: CASSRAGDTEAFF.

V gene TRBV6-5 combines with J gene TRBJ1-6; the D gene is possibly TRBD1 (6 bases). Germline CDR1 and CDR2: MNHEY and SVGAGI. CDR3 length equals 13 residues. V was trimmed by 7 bases and J by 7 bases, leaving 11 bases between them. Here the CDR3 DNA reads TGTGCCAGCACCCGTACAGGGAATTCACCCCTCCACTTT. It specifies CASTRTGNSPLHF.

This clone was detected only a few times. The CDR3 loop reads CASSRGTSESRETQYF. DNA of the CDR3: TGCGCCAGCAGCCGCGGGACTAGCGAGAGTCGGGAGACCCAGTACTTC. The rearrangement uses TRBV5-1 and TRBJ2-5; 10 bases are shared with TRBD2. J lost 5 bases, V lost 4 bases, and 11 bases had no gene match. The germline V gene has CDR1 SGHRS and CDR2 YFSETQ. This CDR3 is 16 amino acids long.

This rearrangement joins TRBV2 to TRBJ2-1, with 13 bases lining up with TRBD2. V lost 9 bases, J lost 7 bases, and 6 bases stayed unmatched. Germline V lookup: CDR1 SNHLY, CDR2 FYNNEI. This CDR3 region has 14 residues. CDR3 sequence reads: CASRGGLAGNEQFF. CDR3 nucleotide sequence: TGTGCCAGTAGGGGGGGACTAGCGGGAAATGAGCAGTTCTTC. The whole variable domain, remainder taken from reference TRBV2 and TRBJ2-1, is EPEVTQTPSHQVTQMGQEVILRCVPISNHLYFYWYRQILGQKVEFLVSFYNNEISEKSEIFDDQFSVERPDGSNFTLKIRSTKLEDSAMYFCASRGGLAGNEQFFGPGTRLTVL.

This clone was counted ten times or more. The J gene is TRBJ1-2, the V gene TRBV9; perhaps TRBD1 as D (5 bases). There are 13 residues in the CDR3. CDR1 is SGDLS, CDR2 YYNGEE, per germline. V was shortened by 0 bases and J by 8 bases, with 11 bases between the two germline ends. The CDR3 DNA sequence: TGTGCCAGCAGCGTAGGGAGGGGTTACGGCTACACCTTC. It yields the protein CASSVGRGYGYTF.

The chain is built from TRBV30 and TRBJ1-6; tentative D call: TRBD1 (5 bases). Germline lookup yields CDR1 GTSNPN and CDR2 SVGIG (reference sequence). The CDR3 consists of 15 residues. With 2 bases removed from V and 4 bases from J, the gap between germline ends came to 12 bases. In nucleotides, the CDR3 is TGTGCCTGGAGTCGGGAGGGGAAATATAATTCACCCCTCCACTTT. As protein: CAWSREGKYNSPLHF.

The chain joins TRBV6-5 to TRBJ1-5, with TRBD1 as a possible D gene (5 bases). Looked up from germline, CDR1 is MNHEY and CDR2 is SVGAGI. CDR3 length: 16 residues. The ends were cut back, 4 bases at V and 0 bases at J, with 13 bases in the middle. CDR3 coding DNA: TGTGCCAGCAGTTCGGAGTGGCAGGGTAGCAATCAGCCCCAGCATTTT. It codes for CASSSEWQGSNQPQHF.

A single count supports this clone. This chain joins TRBV19 and TRBJ1-5; maybe TRBD1 (6 bases). Looked up from germline, CDR1 is LNHDA and CDR2 is SQIVND (reference sequence). V was trimmed by 5 bases and J by 2 bases, leaving 13 bases between them. The CDR3 length is 15 residues. CDR3 amino acids: CASSALAGGNQPQHF. DNA of the CDR3: TGTGCCAGTAGTGCCTTGGCAGGGGGCAATCAGCCCCAGCATTTT.

The chain links TRBV3-1 (or the pseudogene TRBV3-2) to TRBJ2-4, with a tentative D call TRBD2 (5 bases). The CDR3 extends over 14 amino acids. Germline CDR1 reads LGHDT; CDR2 reads YNNKEL (reference sequence). Deletions cut 1 base from V and 3 bases from J, with 7 bases between. This CDR3 is CASSQGGVKNIQYF. The CDR3 DNA sequence: TGTGCCAGCAGCCAAGGGGGAGTCAAAAACATTCAGTACTTC.

This clone was recorded only once. J is TRBJ1-2 and V is TRBV30; maybe TRBD1 (5 bases). The germline V and J ends were trimmed by 1 base and 4 bases, with 16 bases remaining between them. This CDR3 comprises 15 residues. The germline CDR1 and CDR2 sequences are GTSNPN and SVGIG (reference sequence). In nucleotides, the CDR3 is TGTGCCTGGAGTGCCACAGGAAATACCGTCTATGGCTACACCTTC. Residues: CAWSATGNTVYGYTF.